The TCR beta chain described here comes from a study of cytomegalovirus exposure and HLA in healthy donors (TCRdb year 2017). In terms of the full investigation: An earlier analysis of roughly 610 of the donors reported roughly 300 Gb of sequence data and around 100 million unique TCR beta sequences obtained from 180 million or so T cells. To predict cytomegalovirus infection status, the study combined high-throughput TCR immunosequencing, statistical association of individual TCRs with disease status, and machine learning. HLA typing included class I and class II loci at four-digit resolution. In a later genetic analysis, genome-wide SNP genotypes for about three fifths of the 666 donors were used, and that subset was treated as a discovery cohort. About 320 gigabases of sequencing data and some 85 million unique TCR sequences were included in an early release covering several hundred HLA-typed donors. An earlier analysis of some 600 of the donors applied high-throughput TCR beta sequencing to assess whether each TCR beta V gene segment acted as functional or pseudogenic. A handful of DR-DQ haplotypes were handled as single units for association and clustering because linkage in the cohort was strong. Typing coverage varied by locus: about 620-630 donors for A, B, C, DRB1 and DQB1; some 520 for DQA1; around 570 for DPA1; 450 to 480 for DPB1. The study was designed to test whether signatures of past pathogen exposure could be identified by cataloging public T cell receptors. All discovery cohort repertoires had been generated using a single sequencing platform. Rather than using new phenotypic data, the later analysis identified candidate immune exposures from TCR beta sequences and from how often those sequences occurred across donors. Of the roughly 430 genotyped donors, approximately 83% fell in the genetic ancestry cluster associated with self-reported Caucasian donors. Using immunosequencing, the study profiled T cell repertoires from some 670 subjects and related those repertoires to cytomegalovirus serostatus. On average, around 230,000 unique TCR beta nucleotide sequences were sequenced per donor among some 430 genotyped donors of the cohort, with around 19% of those sequences being non-productive. A later analysis re-examined previously published TCR beta repertoires from just over 650 donors and added high-resolution HLA genotyping to investigate patterns of TCR occurrence. Along with the roughly 670-subject first cohort, a separate validation cohort of over a hundred different subjects was used. Donor age, sex, ethnicity and CMV serostatus were collected together with the repertoire data. Study-level results and caveats: A further reported finding was that TCR beta sequences accurately predicted the HLA-A and HLA-B alleles for most subjects in the first cohort. Sequencing depth was assumed to be roughly uniform across donors in the presence/absence analyses, though that assumption may not hold. In a later analysis, TCR association rates were found to vary across HLA loci, with the most associated TCRs seen for DRB1 alleles and the fewest for HLA-C alleles. Most TCR sequences were seen in very few donors, while some public TCRs were found in many individuals. In a later analysis, HLA-associated TCR beta chains showed more clonal expansion and lower generation probabilities than non-associated chains that were equally common. The earlier analysis of approximately 590 of the donors excluded seventeen rarely observed V segments, including chromosome 9 orphons, because counts were too low. Some IMGT-functional V segments, including TRBV6-2 and TRBV6-3, could not be told apart with the 87-base-pair reads, so those segments were excluded. It was suggested by the authors that the approach could potentially be generalized to other disease states and immunological phenotypes. This cohort had only TCR beta chains sequenced, and the lack of alpha or paired-chain data limited which features could be detected. The classifier was reported to diagnose cytomegalovirus status with high specificity and sensitivity in both the original and validation cohorts. A total of roughly 160 TCR beta chains were listed by the study as associated with cytomegalovirus. A later genetic analysis associated a missense DCLRE1C variant with V-gene and J-gene trimming of TCR beta chains, and an independent cohort replicated the association. In a later analysis, several top co-occurrence clusters were reported to appear linked to parvovirus B19, influenza, CMV and Epstein-Barr virus. Linkage disequilibrium might explain the correlated functional status among segregating V segments, but an unknown experimental factor could not be ruled out. The only immune exposure information available for the cohort was CMV serostatus. Assigning TCR associations to individual alleles was difficult when HLA alleles, especially DR and DQ, strongly co-occurred. In a later analysis, 15,000 to 20,000 TCR beta sequences were associated with specific HLA alleles at a false discovery rate of 0.05. A later genetic analysis reported fewer N-insertions in productive TCRs among donors in an Asian-associated ancestry cluster than the roughly 720-donor mean. HLA typing was unavailable for some donors at each locus, so association tests used only the typed subset. In an earlier analysis of about 550 of the donors, most TCR beta V segments were observed in productive rearrangements about 90% or about 30% of the time, broadly matching IMGT annotations. Most CMV-associated TCR beta chains appeared to be HLA-restricted in a later analysis, and the HLA associations seemed to be driven largely by CMV exposure. In vitro tests confirmed that a few of the cytomegalovirus-associated TCR beta chains recognize cytomegalovirus antigens. A cluster of highly shared sequence variants was judged likely to represent a technical artifact of the sequencing pipeline.

CDR1 and CDR2 are read off the germline V gene (reference sequence) as LNHDA and SQIVND. The CDR3 runs 14 residues from the cysteine to the phenylalanine. Only CDR3 DNA remains: 42 bases, in frame from the first base. V has 9 bases trimmed and J has 8 bases trimmed; junction bases matching no gene number 9. For this clone: Its antigen has not been determined. No much larger clonotype is one base removed from it; base qualities were not supplied.

Library creation used the immunoSEQ multiplex PCR assay. For the multiplex PCR, a mixture combining 60 forward primers for TCR Vbeta segments and 13 reverse primers for TCR Jbeta segments was used. A multiplex PCR assay on genomic DNA amplified the CDR3 region of rearranged TCR beta genes. On the Illumina HiSeq System, the amplified TCR beta libraries were sequenced as 87-base-pair reads. Per the authors' processing: Across the 500 to 700 repertoires, a later analysis counted roughly 77 million unique TCR beta chains, roughly 11 million of which were shared by at least two donors. To remove PCR and sequencing errors, raw reads were error-corrected and collapsed into unique sequences using a nearest-neighbor algorithm that merged closely related sequences. V, D and J gene segments were assigned by aligning CDR3 sequences to IMGT reference sequences. For a sequence to be retained, a match of at least six nucleotides to both a V gene segment and a J gene segment was required. A rearrangement counted as productive if the CDR3 had no stop codons and remained in frame with V and J, and every other rearrangement counted as non-productive. CDR3 was defined according to IMGT convention as the region running from the second conserved V-encoded cysteine to the conserved J-encoded phenylalanine. In an earlier analysis of 500 to 650 of the donors, sequences lacking an unambiguous match to a single V gene segment were excluded. An earlier analysis of almost 600 of the donors classified V segments as functional when productive rearrangements were above 56.7% and as segregating when the standard deviation between donors was above 5%. A statistical classification framework was developed to diagnose cytomegalovirus status using the catalog of TCR beta chain sequences. In a later analysis, TCR nucleotide sequences were compared against IMGT/GENE-DB human TR gene sequences so that V and J genes could be assigned. Using the TCRdist pipeline, a later analysis assigned CDR3 sequences along with most-parsimonious VDJ recombination scenarios. In a later analysis, every TCR beta chain was defined by the combination of its CDR3 amino acid sequence and its V-gene family, and reads without a unique V-gene family were dropped. As a way to deal with suspected cross-contamination and a sequencing artifact, a later analysis dropped approximately 590 nucleotide sequences that were highly shared and had low generation probability. For each public chain, a later analysis derived a clonal expansion index from normalized ranks of inferred template counts within each repertoire. In a later analysis, generation probabilities were computed with a VDJ recombination model fitted to out-of-frame rearrangements, and the resulting probabilities were checked against IGoR. In a later analysis, hypergeometric tests were used to score TCR-TCR, TCR-HLA and TCR-CMV co-occurrence, with a repertoire-size bias correction applied to TCR pairs. To estimate false discovery rates, a later analysis permuted the HLA or CMV assignments 20 times. In a later analysis, co-occurring TCRs were grouped using DBSCAN, with TCRdist sequence similarity added in when clustering inside HLA-allele-positive subsets. For co-occurrence clustering, repertoires with fewer than 30,000 or more than 120,000 public chains were excluded, along with a handful of repertoires with anomalous nucleotide sharing. Imported from immuneACCESS, the table was reduced by TCRdb to in-frame sequences with V and J called. These copies leave out some clones; in studies compared against another copy, an unresolved V gene accounts for under half, and the cause of the remainder is not known. The D gene and trimming were derived from the DNA, and the V and J assignments and clone size from that table. This sample comprises approximately 150,000 clones, approximately 82% of them detected only once. Of the sample, 9.7% is held by the ten largest clones.

The cohort consisted of 650 to 850 healthy bone marrow donors. At the time of sampling, all cohort members were nominally healthy, though unrecorded immune exposures were likely present. The donor was CMV seropositive and belonged to the group of 250 to 300 seropositive cohort members. A peripheral blood sample was collected from each donor, and TCR beta sequencing was performed on peripheral blood mononuclear cells. Genomic DNA was extracted from the blood cell samples with the Qiagen DNeasy Blood Extraction Kit. The V and J genes are TRBV19 and TRBJ2-1, with 11 middle bases fitting TRBD2. The sequencing sample was made of PBMCs. This TCR derives from a woman in her sixties in good health and CMV-seropositive. DNA sequence: TGTGCCAGCCGACTAGCGGGAACGTTTGATGAGCAGTTCTTC. It is translated as CASRLAGTFDEQFF.